One and the same sample provided the 23 T cell receptor beta chains below, sequenced in a study of blood T cell repertoires in COVID-19. Method: immunoSEQ multiplex PCR; TCRdb's copy keeps in-frame clones and lacks some. The sample lists fewer than 250,000 clones, about 88% occurring once. Sequenced material: peripheral blood. The origin of the receptors is a man aged 60 to 75 with acute or convalescent COVID-19.

The chain has TRBV18 and TRBJ2-7, with 7 bases identical to TRBD2. Germline-derived CDR1 and CDR2 are KGHSH and LQKENI. After removal of 2 bases from V and 0 bases from J, the junction contained 1 base not matched to a gene. The CDR3 runs 14 residues. CDR3 DNA: TGTGCCAGCTCACCAAGGGAGGGCTCCTACGAGCAGTACTTC. Translation: CASSPREGSYEQYF.

The genes are TRBV7-2 and TRBJ2-2; D is ambiguous. Germline V gene lookup returns CDR1 SGHTA and CDR2 FQGNSA. V shed 5 bases and J shed 1 base, with 11 bases lying between them. The CDR3 spans 15 residues. The CDR3 nucleotides read TGTGCCAGCAGCCCTACCAGAGGGAACACCGGGGAGCTGTTTTTT. Protein product: CASSPTRGNTGELFF.

J is TRBJ2-7 and V is TRBV9, with D possibly TRBD1 on 6 matching bases. The germline V gene encodes CDR1 SGDLS and CDR2 YYNGEE. The ends were cut back, 0 bases at V and 6 bases at J, with 13 bases in the middle. This CDR3 contains 14 residues. CDR3 coding DNA: TGTGCCAGCAGCGTAGGTGGCAGGGGACGCGAGCAGTACTTC. Translation gives CASSVGGRGREQYF.

The chain uses TRBV5-4 and TRBJ2-5; TRBD2 is a possible D gene (5 bases). The CDR3 spans 14 residues. Germline values: CDR1 SGHNT, CDR2 YYREEE (reference sequence). V was trimmed by 2 bases and J by 4 bases, leaving 12 bases between them. Written as DNA, the CDR3 is TGTGCCAGCAGCTTTCCAGGCCGGGGAGAGACCCAGTACTTC. This translates into CASSFPGRGETQYF.

The chain carries TRBV6-5 and TRBJ1-3, with D possibly TRBD1 on 5 matching bases. This CDR3 region has 13 residues. Trimming stripped 6 bases from V and 0 bases from J, with 6 bases between. The germline V gene encodes CDR1 MNHEY and CDR2 SVGAGI. The CDR3 nucleotides are TGTGCCAGCAGGACAGTCTCTGGAAACACCATATATTTT. Amino acids: CASRTVSGNTIYF.

The chain is built from TRBV7-8 and TRBJ1-5; D might be TRBD1 (6 bases). V gave up 5 bases and J gave up 5 bases, with 19 bases separating them. Germline V gene data show CDR1 as SGHVS and CDR2 as FQNEAQ. CDR3 length: 16 amino acids. The CDR3 DNA reads TGTGCCAGCAGCCCTCGGCGACAGGCTGGGGATCAGCCCCAGCATTTT. This gives the protein CASSPRRQAGDQPQHF.

CDR3 DNA sequence: TGTGCCTCAGACCGGGGGGTAGATGAGCAGTTCTTC. Translation gives CASDRGVDEQFF. The rearrangement links TRBV28 to TRBJ2-1; 7 nucleotides line up with TRBD2. The CDR3 contains 12 residues. CDR1 and CDR2 (germline): MDHEN, SYDVKM. J was trimmed by 8 bases and V by 11 bases; bases with no gene match: 9. The full variable domain, completed using reference TRBV28 and TRBJ2-1, is DVKVTQSSRYLVKRTGEKVFLECVQDMDHENMFWYRQDPGLGLRLIYFSYDVKMKEKGDIPEGYSVSREKKERFSLILESASTNQTSMYLCASDRGVDEQFFGPGTRLTVL.

The chain recombines TRBV30 with TRBJ1-2; 7 bases match TRBD1. The ends lost 1 base at V and 8 bases at J; junction bases unmatched: 16. CDR1 and CDR2 (germline): GTSNPN, SVGIG (reference sequence). This CDR3 contains 16 residues. The CDR3 reads CAWSAPGQPDYEGYTF. The DNA for the CDR3 is TGTGCCTGGAGTGCCCCGGGACAGCCGGACTATGAGGGCTACACCTTC.

V gene TRBV6-5 combines with J gene TRBJ2-1, with D unclear. The CDR3 runs to 11 residues. The V end was cut by 0 bases, the J end by 10 bases, with 4 bases between. Germline CDR1 MNHEY, CDR2 SVGAGI. The CDR3 region is CASSYSSEQFF. The DNA for the CDR3 is TGTGCCAGCAGTTACTCGTCGGAGCAGTTCTTC.

The CDR3 reads CASSLSAISGLNYGYTF. The CDR3 region has the DNA TGTGCCAGCAGTTTATCCGCTATTTCAGGGCTGAACTATGGCTACACCTTC. The chain employs TRBV27 and TRBJ1-2, with D possibly matching TRBD1 (5 bases). The CDR3 sequence is 17 residues long. From germline, CDR1 is MNHEY and CDR2 SMNVEV (reference sequence). V was pared by 0 bases and J by 2 bases, with 16 bases between.

The chain recombines TRBV5-1 with TRBJ2-5, with TRBD2 identical over 10 bases. The germline CDR1 and CDR2 sequences are SGHRS and YFSETQ. The CDR3 is made up of 14 amino acids. Trimming at V came to 4 bases and at J to 2 bases, leaving 2 bases not matched to a gene. The CDR3 sequence: CASSRTSGQETQYF. CDR3 bases: TGCGCCAGCAGCCGGACTAGCGGACAAGAGACCCAGTACTTC.

The chain couples TRBV7-2 to TRBJ2-1; TRBD2 matches at 11 bases. The CDR3 totals 17 residues. The germline CDR1 and CDR2 sequences are SGHTA and FQGNSA. V shed 2 bases, J shed 9 bases, and the junction held 12 bases outside the gene matches. CDR3 residues: CASSLQPSGGPDGEQFF. The CDR3 DNA sequence: TGTGCCAGCAGCTTACAGCCTAGCGGGGGGCCCGACGGTGAGCAGTTCTTC.

This clone has just a few counts. The V call is TRBV2, the J call TRBJ2-1; TRBD2 matches at 7 bases. J lost 4 bases, V lost 2 bases, and 5 bases had no gene match. The CDR3 extends over 15 amino acids. The germline CDR1 and CDR2 sequences are SNHLY and FYNNEI. The CDR3 sequence: CASSERLAVYNEQFF. In nucleotides, the CDR3 is TGTGCCAGCAGTGAAAGGCTAGCGGTGTACAATGAGCAGTTCTTC.

V and J are TRBV9 and TRBJ2-7, with D hard to call. The CDR3 is made up of 15 amino acids. The germline V gene has CDR1 SGDLS and CDR2 YYNGEE. Trimming removed 0 bases at V and 2 bases at J, with 12 bases between. The DNA of the CDR3 is TGTGCCAGCAGCGTAGGGCCCGCGGCCGCCTACGAGCAGTACTTC. Its translation: CASSVGPAAAYEQYF.

The chain recombines TRBV27 with TRBJ2-7; perhaps TRBD1 as D (7 bases). V was shortened by 0 bases and J by 2 bases, with 17 bases between the two germline ends. CDR1 is MNHEY, CDR2 SMNVEV, per germline (reference sequence). The CDR3 is 17 amino acids. CDR3 sequence: CASSLSVEQGGAYEQYF. The CDR3 DNA reads TGTGCCAGCAGTTTATCGGTAGAGCAGGGGGGAGCCTACGAGCAGTACTTC.

The CDR3 sequence: CASRRLAGISTDTQYF. CDR3 bases: TGTGCCAGTAGGCGGCTAGCGGGGATTAGCACAGATACGCAGTATTTT. This chain joins TRBV19 and TRBJ2-3, with TRBD2 matching 9 bases. The CDR3 consists of 16 residues. Germline CDR1 and CDR2: LNHDA and SQIVND (reference sequence). The V gene end was trimmed by 6 bases and the J gene end by 0 bases; junction bases not matched to a gene: 7.

The genes are TRBV4-2 and TRBJ2-7, with D unresolved. Germline V gives CDR1 LGHNA, CDR2 YNFKEQ. V was cut by 1 base and J by 4 bases, with 5 bases left in between. The CDR3 is 12 residues long. CDR3 bases: TGTGCCAGCAGCCAAGGGCCATACGAGCAGTACTTC. Amino acids: CASSQGPYEQYF.

The CDR3, as DNA: TGTGCCAGCAGCCAAGATTTCGGCGGGACTAGCCGATCTCACTCCTACGAGCAGTACTTC. This codes for CASSQDFGGTSRSHSYEQYF. The V gene is TRBV3-1 (or the pseudogene TRBV3-2), the J gene TRBJ2-7, with TRBD2 matching over 9 bases. V dropped 0 bases and J dropped 0; count of bases not matched to a gene: 15. The germline gives CDR1 LGHDT, CDR2 YNNKEL (reference sequence). This CDR3 is built from 20 residues.

In nucleotides, the CDR3 is TGCGCCAGCAAAAACAGGGGGCGGGACACTGAAGCTTTCTTT. As protein: CASKNRGRDTEAFF. The rearrangement joins TRBV5-1 to TRBJ1-1; 9 bases are a match to TRBD1. The CDR3 runs to 14 residues. With V trimmed by 6 bases and J by 3 bases, 6 bases remained unmatched. Looked up from germline, CDR1 is SGHRS and CDR2 is YFSETQ.

The rearrangement uses TRBV27 and TRBJ1-5; 7 bases line up with TRBD1. The V gene's germline CDR1 is MNHEY and CDR2 SMNVEV (reference sequence). This CDR3 contains 12 residues. Germline trimming cut 5 bases from V and 9 bases from J; bases unmatched to any gene: 4. The CDR3 here is CASSTRTGPQHF. The CDR3 DNA is TGTGCCAGCAGTACCCGGACAGGGCCCCAGCATTTT.

This clone appeared a few times. The chain uses TRBV15 and TRBJ2-7; the D gene is possibly TRBD1 (5 bases). From germline, CDR1 is LNHNV and CDR2 YYDKDF (reference sequence). The CDR3 consists of 17 residues. Trimming took 1 base from V and 2 from J, leaving 18 bases between them. The CDR3 protein is CATSRVFAGPRAYEQYF. The CDR3 DNA reads as TGTGCCACCAGCAGAGTCTTTGCAGGGCCAAGGGCCTACGAGCAGTACTTC.

In its sample, this clone was seen a few times. This rearrangement joins TRBV5-4 to TRBJ2-2; maybe TRBD1 (7 bases). Germline CDR1 is SGHNT and CDR2 is YYREEE (reference sequence). The CDR3 runs to 14 residues. V dropped 4 bases and J dropped 6 bases, with 13 bases sitting between them. The CDR3 loop reads CASSQEGAAGELFF. The CDR3 nucleotides are TGTGCCAGCAGCCAGGAGGGGGCCGCCGGGGAGCTGTTTTTT.

The gene calls are TRBV12-5 and TRBJ1-2, with D perhaps TRBD1 (6 bases). This CDR3 comprises 15 residues. Trimming stripped 4 bases from V and 4 bases from J, with 16 bases between. The germline gives CDR1 LGHNT, CDR2 FRNRAP. The CDR3 bases are TGTGCTAGTGGTTACTCCGGACAGACCAGCTATGGCTACACCTTC. This translates into CASGYSGQTSYGYTF.